A selection of T cell receptor beta chains follows, all from one sample in a study of coeliac disease. Repertoires were generated with immunoSEQ multiplex PCR, while TCRdb's copy carries only in-frame clones and drops some. Of 650 to 850 clones detected, 53% appear once; the ten largest clones hold under 35%. The sequenced sample was intraepithelial lymphocytes from the gut. These TCRs come from a woman aged 45-60 years without celiac disease. Each CDR3 is given with its conserved first and last residue. A D gene is named only where the DNA matches it firmly. Clone size, where shown, is once, few, many, or a class for clones that have expanded.

J	size	D	V	DNA	CDR3
TRBJ2-3	NA	NA	TRBV25-1	TGTGCCAGCAGTGAATACTCCCGAGGTACGCAGTATTTT	CASSEYSRGTQYF
TRBJ1-4	few	TRBD1	TRBV5-1	TGCGCCAGCAGCCTGGGACAGGGTCTTGAAAAACTGTTTTTT	CASSLGQGLEKLFF
TRBJ1-1	NA	TRBD1	TRBV6-6	TGTGCCAGCACCACTACAGGGGAAATGAACACTGAAGCTTTCTTT	CASTTTGEMNTEAFF
TRBJ2-1	NA	TRBD2	TRBV6-4	TGTGCCAGCAGTGAAACTAGCGGGGGCTTCCATGAGCAGTTCTTC	CASSETSGGFHEQFF
TRBJ2-3	few	TRBD1	TRBV6-1	TGTGCCAGCAGTGAGGTACAGGGGGCATACCCCACAGATACGCAGTATTTT	CASSEVQGAYPTDTQYF
TRBJ1-1	once	NA	TRBV25-1	TGTGCCAGCCGGAGGACGGGGGACACTGAAGCTTTCTTT	CASRRTGDTEAFF
TRBJ2-7	NA	TRBD1	TRBV5-1	TGCGCCAGCAGCTTGCGACCCCCTTACGACAGGGAACCCTACGAGCAGTACTTC	CASSLRPPYDREPYEQYF
TRBJ1-3	NA	TRBD1	TRBV6-1	TGTGCCAGCAGTTCACAGGGGGCGCGGGGAAACACCATATATTTT	CASSSQGARGNTIYF
TRBJ1-6	NA	NA	TRBV5-6	TGTGCCAGCAGCTTTGAGGTTAATTCACCCCTCCACTTT	CASSFEVNSPLHF
TRBJ2-3	NA	NA	TRBV6-1	TGTGCCAGCCAAGACAGGGATACGCAGTATTTT	CASQDRDTQYF
TRBJ2-7	few	NA	TRBV26	TGTGCCAGCAGTTTAGACAGTTGGGAGCAGTACTTC	CASSLDSWEQYF
TRBJ2-1	NA	NA	TRBV11-2	TGTGCCAGCAGCTTAGTCAACAGGGCAGACTACAATGAGCAGTTCTTC	CASSLVNRADYNEQFF
TRBJ1-6	medium-sized	NA	TRBV5-1	TGCGCCAGCAGCTTGCAGGGTATAAATTCACCCCTCCACTTT	CASSLQGINSPLHF
TRBJ1-2	NA	NA	TRBV2	TGTGCCAGCGGGGCGAGAGACTATGGCTACACCTTC	CASGARDYGYTF
TRBJ2-5	medium-sized	NA	TRBV6-1	TGTGCCGGAGGAACTTTAGCGGAGTTCCAAGAGACCCAGTACTTC	CAGGTLAEFQETQYF
TRBJ1-1	NA	NA	TRBV10-1	TGCGCCAGCAGACTCGCCAAGAACACTGAAGCTTTCTTT	CASRLAKNTEAFF
TRBJ2-1	NA	TRBD1	TRBV2	TGTGCCAGCAGTGATTACCATAAGGGACAGGGGCGGTTCTTC	CASSDYHKGQGRFF
TRBJ2-3	NA	TRBD2	TRBV2	TGTGCCAGCAGTGGGAGGGGGACGCCGGGGGGGACTCTAGATACGCAGTATTTT	CASSGRGTPGGTLDTQYF
TRBJ2-1	NA	TRBD2	TRBV7-3	TGTGCCAGCAGCTTAACGATTTGGGCGGGGGAGAACAATGAGCAGTTCTTC	CASSLTIWAGENNEQFF
TRBJ2-5	NA	NA	TRBV7-2	TGTGCCAGCAGCTTAGTGCTCGGGCAGGGCCAGACCCAGTACTTC	CASSLVLGQGQTQYF
TRBJ1-4	NA	NA	TRBV4-2	TGTGCCAGCAGCCGGGTGGCAAGTCGTAGAGGGCAACTAAATGAAAAACTGTTTTTT	CASSRVASRRGQLNEKLFF
TRBJ2-7	medium-sized	NA	TRBV6-1	TGTGCCACCCTATACCTTACAGGTTCCTACGAGCAGTACTTC	CATLYLTGSYEQYF
TRBJ1-2	NA	TRBD1	TRBV19	TGTGCCAGTTCGGACAGGGGCGATGGCTACACCTTC	CASSDRGDGYTF
TRBJ2-7	NA	NA	TRBV7-9	TGTGCCAGCAGCTTAGATGTGACTAGAGACCGGGGCTCCTACGAGCAGTACTTC	CASSLDVTRDRGSYEQYF
TRBJ2-7	NA	NA	TRBV2	TGTGCCAGCAGTGATATCCACGAGCAGTACTTC	CASSDIHEQYF
TRBJ1-5	NA	NA	TRBV25-1	TGTGCCAGCAGTGAATATCCCCCCAGGGAAGCCCAGCATTTT	CASSEYPPREAQHF
TRBJ1-4	NA	NA	TRBV19	TGTGCCAGTAGTATGACAGCATCTAATGAAAAACTGTTTTTT	CASSMTASNEKLFF
TRBJ1-5	once	NA	TRBV7-3	TGTGCCAGCAGCTCCATCCCTACTAATAGCAATCAGCCCCAGCATTTT	CASSSIPTNSNQPQHF
TRBJ2-7	few	NA	TRBV4-2	TGTGCCAGCAGCGAGGATCCGGGGTCCTCCTACGAGCAGTACTTC	CASSEDPGSSYEQYF
TRBJ2-7	few	TRBD1	TRBV11-2	TGTGCCAGCAGCTTAATCGACAGGGTGGACGAGCAGTACTTC	CASSLIDRVDEQYF
TRBJ1-5	once	NA	TRBV10-3	TGTGCCATCAGTGAGCCGGGTAACAATCAGCCCCAGCATTTT	CAISEPGNNQPQHF
TRBJ1-1	NA	NA	TRBV9	TGTGCCAGCAGCGTAGATACACAGGCCCGCTCCACTGAAGCTTTCTTT	CASSVDTQARSTEAFF
TRBJ1-5	NA	NA	TRBV28	TGTGCCAGCAGTCTGGGGGGGGCCTCCTCAATCAAGCCCCAGCATTTT	CASSLGGASSIKPQHF
TRBJ2-1	NA	NA	TRBV20-1	TGCAGTGCTAACCGAGGGAATGAGCAGTTCTTC	CSANRGNEQFF
TRBJ1-1	NA	TRBD1	TRBV30	TGTGCCTGGAGTTTCACAGGGGGCACTGAAGCTTTCTTT	CAWSFTGGTEAFF
TRBJ2-7	NA	TRBD1	TRBV5-6	TGTGCCAGCAGCGTTGGACAGGGGTCATACGAGCAGTACTTC	CASSVGQGSYEQYF
TRBJ1-5	NA	NA	TRBV4-2	TGTGCCAGCAGCCAAGTGGCAGGGGCTCGTATAAGCAATCAGCCCCAGCATTTT	CASSQVAGARISNQPQHF